Listed here is a single TCR beta chain. Its antigen is undetermined. Two replicates per tumor sample, mostly from roughly 5 ug of genomic DNA. The data were produced by immunoSEQ multiplex PCR, yet TCRdb's version contains in-frame clones alone and is incomplete. The data show about 11,000 clones, around 50% seen once. The data are from a study of neoadjuvant anti-PD-1 for oral cavity cancer. General study findings and limits: With three patients per group, TCR findings need larger cohorts.

The V end was cut by 10 bases, the J end by 6 bases, with 18 bases between. This CDR3 comprises 13 residues. CDR1 MNHNS and CDR2 SASEGT come from the germline V gene. Cohort: HPV-negative, locally advanced oral cavity squamous cell carcinoma patients. The source is a person between 35 and 79 years old with oral cavity squamous cell carcinoma. The V and J genes are TRBV6-1 and TRBJ1-1; TRBD1 is a possible D gene (6 bases). The material sequenced was tumor tissue, taken before nivolumab (anti-PD-1) treatment. In DNA form, the CDR3 reads TGTGCCATAACGACAGGCCAAGGGGCTGAAGCTTTCTTT. Protein sequence: CAITTGQGAEAFF.